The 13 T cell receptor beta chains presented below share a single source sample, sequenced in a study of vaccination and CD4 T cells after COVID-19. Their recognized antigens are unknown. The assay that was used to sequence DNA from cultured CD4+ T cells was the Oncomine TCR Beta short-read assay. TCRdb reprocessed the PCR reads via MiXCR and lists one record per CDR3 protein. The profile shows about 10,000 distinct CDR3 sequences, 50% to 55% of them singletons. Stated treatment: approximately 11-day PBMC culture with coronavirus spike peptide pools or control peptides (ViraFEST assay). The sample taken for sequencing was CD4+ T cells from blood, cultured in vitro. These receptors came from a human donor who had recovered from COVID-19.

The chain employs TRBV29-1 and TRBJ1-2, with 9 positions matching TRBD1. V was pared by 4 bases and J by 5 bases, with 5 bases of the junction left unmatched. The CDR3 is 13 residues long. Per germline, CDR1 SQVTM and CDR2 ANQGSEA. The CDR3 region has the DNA TGCAGCGTTGCAGGGACAGGGTTTTATGGCTACACCTTC. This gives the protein CSVAGTGFYGYTF.

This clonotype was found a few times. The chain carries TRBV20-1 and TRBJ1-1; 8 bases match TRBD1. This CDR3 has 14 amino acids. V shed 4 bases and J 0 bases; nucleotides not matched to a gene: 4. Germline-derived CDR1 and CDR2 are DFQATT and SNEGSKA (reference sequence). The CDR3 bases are TGCAGTGCTACCCGGACAGGGTTGAACACTGAAGCTTTCTTT. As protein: CSATRTGLNTEAFF.

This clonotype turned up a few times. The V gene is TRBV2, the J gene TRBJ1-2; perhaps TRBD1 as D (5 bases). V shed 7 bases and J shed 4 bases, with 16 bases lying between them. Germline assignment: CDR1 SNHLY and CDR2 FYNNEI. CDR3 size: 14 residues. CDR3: CASTRPRDGYGYTF. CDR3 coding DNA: TGTGCCAGCACCCGACCTAGGGACGGCTATGGCTACACCTTC.

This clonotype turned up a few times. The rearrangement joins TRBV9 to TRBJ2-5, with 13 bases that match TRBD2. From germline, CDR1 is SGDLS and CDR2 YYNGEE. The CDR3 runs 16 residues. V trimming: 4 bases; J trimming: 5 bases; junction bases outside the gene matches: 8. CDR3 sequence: CASSRGTSGNRETQYF. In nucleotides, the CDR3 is TGTGCCAGCAGCAGAGGGACTAGCGGGAATAGGGAGACCCAGTACTTC.

In DNA, the CDR3 is TGTGCCAGCAGTGACAGGGCCTCGGGAGGCTACACCTTC. Its protein is CASSDRASGGYTF. The genes are TRBV6-1 and TRBJ1-2, with a tentative D call TRBD1 (5 bases). V lost 3 bases, J lost 8 bases, and 13 bases lay in between. The CDR3 contains 13 residues. Germline assignment: CDR1 MNHNS and CDR2 SASEGT.

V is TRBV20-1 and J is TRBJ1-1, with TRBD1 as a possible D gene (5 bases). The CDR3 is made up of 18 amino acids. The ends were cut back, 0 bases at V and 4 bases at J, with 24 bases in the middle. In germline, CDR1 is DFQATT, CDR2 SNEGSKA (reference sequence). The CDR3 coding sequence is TGCAGTGCTAGAGATCGGGCGGGAAGCGAGTGGAGGGGCACTGAAGCTTTCTTT. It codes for CSARDRAGSEWRGTEAFF.

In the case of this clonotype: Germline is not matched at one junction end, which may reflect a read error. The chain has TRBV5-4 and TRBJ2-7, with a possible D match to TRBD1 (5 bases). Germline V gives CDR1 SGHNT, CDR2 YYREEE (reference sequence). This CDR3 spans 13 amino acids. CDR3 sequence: CASSLENQGPPRF. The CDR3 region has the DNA TGTGCCAGCAGCTTGGAAAATCAGGGCCCCCCCCGTTTC.

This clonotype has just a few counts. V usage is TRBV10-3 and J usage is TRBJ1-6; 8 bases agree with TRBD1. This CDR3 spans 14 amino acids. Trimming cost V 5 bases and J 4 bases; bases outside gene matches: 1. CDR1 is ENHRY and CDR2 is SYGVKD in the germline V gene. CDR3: CAISQGAYNSPLHF. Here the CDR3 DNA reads TGTGCCATCAGTCAGGGGGCTTATAATTCACCCCTCCACTTT.

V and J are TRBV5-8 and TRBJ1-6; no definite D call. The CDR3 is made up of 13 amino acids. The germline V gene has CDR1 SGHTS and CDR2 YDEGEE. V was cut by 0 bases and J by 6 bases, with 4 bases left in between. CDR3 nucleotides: TGTGCCAGCAGCTTGGACGGTAATTCACCCCTCCACTTT. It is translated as CASSLDGNSPLHF. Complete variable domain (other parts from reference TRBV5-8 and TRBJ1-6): EAGVTQSPTHLIKTRGQQATLRCSPISGHTSVYWYQQALGLGLQFLLWYDEGEERNRGNFPPRFSGRQFPNYSSELNVNALELEDSALYLCASSLDGNSPLHFGNGTRLTVT.

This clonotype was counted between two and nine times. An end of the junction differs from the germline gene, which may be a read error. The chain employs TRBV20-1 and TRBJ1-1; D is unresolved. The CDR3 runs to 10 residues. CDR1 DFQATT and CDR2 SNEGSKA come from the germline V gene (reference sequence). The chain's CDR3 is CSAGDSGAFF. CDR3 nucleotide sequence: TGCAGTGCTGGAGACTCCGGAGCTTTCTTT.

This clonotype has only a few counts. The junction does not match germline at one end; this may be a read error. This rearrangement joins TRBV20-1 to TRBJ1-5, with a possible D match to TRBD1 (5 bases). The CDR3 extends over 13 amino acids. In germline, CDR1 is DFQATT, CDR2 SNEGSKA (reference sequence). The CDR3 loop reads CSARGGAQQPQHF. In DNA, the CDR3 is TGCAGTGCCAGAGGCGGGGCCCAGCAGCCCCAGCATTTT.

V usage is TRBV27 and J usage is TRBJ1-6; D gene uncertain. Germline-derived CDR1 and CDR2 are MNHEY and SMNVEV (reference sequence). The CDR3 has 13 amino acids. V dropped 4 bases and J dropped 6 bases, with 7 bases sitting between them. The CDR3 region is CASSSIVNSPLHF. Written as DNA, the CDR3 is TGTGCCAGCAGTTCGATAGTTAATTCACCCCTCCACTTT.

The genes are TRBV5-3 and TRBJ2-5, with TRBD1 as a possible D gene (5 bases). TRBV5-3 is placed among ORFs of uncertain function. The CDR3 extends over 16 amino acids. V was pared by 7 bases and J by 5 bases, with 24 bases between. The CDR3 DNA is TGTGCCAGACCCCCTTCCTGCAGGACACATTGGGAGACCCAGTACTTC. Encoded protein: CARPPSCRTHWETQYF.